This T cell receptor beta chain comes out of a study of T cells in localized non-small cell lung cancer. Overall study findings and caveats: Longer overall survival associated with higher blood T cell density; shorter survival with higher adjacent-lung clonality. The greatest T cell clonality was found in uninvolved adjacent lung (higher than in tumor). Within adjacent lung there appeared a median approximately 59 of the top 100 tumor clones. Sequencing involved a lone tumor region, leaving heterogeneity possible.

The method was immunoSEQ multiplex PCR; TCRdb's version includes in-frame clones alone and lacks a portion of them. Of 55,000 to 65,000 clones detected, about nine tenths appear once; the ten largest clones hold less than 20%. Germline V lookup: CDR1 SGHDT, CDR2 YYEEEE. The CDR3 runs to 15 residues. Trimming left V 5 bases short and J 6 bases short, with 21 bases between. Details on this clone: The antigen remains unidentified.

This sample comprised peripheral blood, obtained before any cancer treatment. The chain carries TRBV5-6 and TRBJ2-7, with D tentatively TRBD2 (7 bases). This TCR was sampled from a man aged 35 to 69 with stage I lung adenocarcinoma. The CDR3 here is CASSDTGGPPSEQYF. The CDR3 DNA is TGTGCCAGCAGTGACACGGGGGGCCCACCGAGCGAGCAGTACTTC.